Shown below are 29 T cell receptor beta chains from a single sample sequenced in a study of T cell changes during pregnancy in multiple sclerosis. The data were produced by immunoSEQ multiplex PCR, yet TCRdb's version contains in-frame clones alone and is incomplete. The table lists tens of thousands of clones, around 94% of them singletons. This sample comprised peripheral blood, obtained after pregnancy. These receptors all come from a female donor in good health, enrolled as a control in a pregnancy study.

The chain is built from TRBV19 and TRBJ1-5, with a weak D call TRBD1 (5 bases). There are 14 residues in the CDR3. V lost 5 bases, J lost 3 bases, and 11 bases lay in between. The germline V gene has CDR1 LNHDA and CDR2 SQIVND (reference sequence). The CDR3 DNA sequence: TGTGCCAGTAGTCCGGGACTCTTCAATCAGCCCCAGCATTTT. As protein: CASSPGLFNQPQHF.

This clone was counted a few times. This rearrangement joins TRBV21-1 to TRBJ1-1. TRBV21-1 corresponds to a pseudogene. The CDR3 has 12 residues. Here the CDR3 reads CASSKVLTEAFF. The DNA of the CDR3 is TGTGCCAGCAGCAAAGTGTTAACTGAAGCTTTCTTT.

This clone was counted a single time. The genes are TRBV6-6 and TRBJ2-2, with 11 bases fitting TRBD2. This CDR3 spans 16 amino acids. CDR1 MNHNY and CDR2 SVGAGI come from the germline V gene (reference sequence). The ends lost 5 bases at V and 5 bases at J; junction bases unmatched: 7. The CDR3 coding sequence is TGTGCCAGCAGTCACACCCTAGCGGGAGGAACCGGGGAGCTGTTTTTT. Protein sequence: CASSHTLAGGTGELFF.

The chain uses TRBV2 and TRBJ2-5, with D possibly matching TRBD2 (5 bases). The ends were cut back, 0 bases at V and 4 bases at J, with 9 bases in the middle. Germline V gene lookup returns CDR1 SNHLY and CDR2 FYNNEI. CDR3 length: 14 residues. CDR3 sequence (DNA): TGTGCCAGCAGTGAAGCGCTTCGGGGAGAGACCCAGTACTTC. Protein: CASSEALRGETQYF. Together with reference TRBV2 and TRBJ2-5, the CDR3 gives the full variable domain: EPEVTQTPSHQVTQMGQEVILRCVPISNHLYFYWYRQILGQKVEFLVSFYNNEISEKSEIFDDQFSVERPDGSNFTLKIRSTKLEDSAMYFCASSEALRGETQYFGPGTRLLVL.

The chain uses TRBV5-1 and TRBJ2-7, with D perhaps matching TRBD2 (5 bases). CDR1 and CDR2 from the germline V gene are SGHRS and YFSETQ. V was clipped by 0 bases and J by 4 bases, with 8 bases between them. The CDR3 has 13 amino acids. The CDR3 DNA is TGCGCCAGCAGCTTGGCGGGAACGTACGAGCAGTACTTC. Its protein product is CASSLAGTYEQYF.

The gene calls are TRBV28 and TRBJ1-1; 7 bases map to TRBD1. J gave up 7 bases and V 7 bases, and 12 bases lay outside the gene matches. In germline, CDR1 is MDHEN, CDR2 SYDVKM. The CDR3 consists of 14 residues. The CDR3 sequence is CASNSGTAPLEAFF. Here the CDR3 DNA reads TGTGCCAGCAATTCCGGGACAGCACCGCTTGAAGCTTTCTTT.

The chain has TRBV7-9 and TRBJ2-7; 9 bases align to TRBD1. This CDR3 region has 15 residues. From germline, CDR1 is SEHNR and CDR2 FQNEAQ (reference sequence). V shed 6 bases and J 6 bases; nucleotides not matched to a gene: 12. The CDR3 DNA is TGTGCCAGCAGTGGGACGGGACAGGGTGGTTCCGAGCAGTACTTC. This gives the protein CASSGTGQGGSEQYF.

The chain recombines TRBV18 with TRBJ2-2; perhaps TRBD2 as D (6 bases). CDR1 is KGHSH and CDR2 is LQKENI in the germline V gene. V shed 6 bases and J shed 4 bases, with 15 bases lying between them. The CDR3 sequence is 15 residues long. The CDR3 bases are TGTGCCAGCTCGCTCCAGCAGGAGGGCACCGGGGAGCTGTTTTTT. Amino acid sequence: CASSLQQEGTGELFF.

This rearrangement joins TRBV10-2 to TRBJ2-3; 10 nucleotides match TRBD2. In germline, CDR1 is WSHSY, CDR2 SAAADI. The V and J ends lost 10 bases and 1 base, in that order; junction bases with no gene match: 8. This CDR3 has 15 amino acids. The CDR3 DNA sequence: TGCGCCATCTCCGCCGGGACTAGCGGCACAGATACGCAGTATTTT. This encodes CAISAGTSGTDTQYF.

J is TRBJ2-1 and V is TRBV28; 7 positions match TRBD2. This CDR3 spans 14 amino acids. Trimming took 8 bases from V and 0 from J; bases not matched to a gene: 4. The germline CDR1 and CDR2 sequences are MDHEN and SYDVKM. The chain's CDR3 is CASLPGGSYNEQFF. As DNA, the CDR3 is TGTGCCAGCCTCCCGGGGGGCTCCTACAATGAGCAGTTCTTC.

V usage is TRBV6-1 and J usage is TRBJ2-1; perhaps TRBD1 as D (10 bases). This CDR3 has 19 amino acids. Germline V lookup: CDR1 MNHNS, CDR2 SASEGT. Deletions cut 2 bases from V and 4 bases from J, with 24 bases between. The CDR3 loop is CASSEKGQGRLAGYNEQFF. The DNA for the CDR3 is TGTGCCAGCAGTGAAAAGGGACAGGGGCGGCTAGCGGGATACAATGAGCAGTTCTTC.

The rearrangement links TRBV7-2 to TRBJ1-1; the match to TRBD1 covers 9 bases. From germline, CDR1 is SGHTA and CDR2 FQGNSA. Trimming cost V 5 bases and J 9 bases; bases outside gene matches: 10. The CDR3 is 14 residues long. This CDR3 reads CASSVNRDRVQAFF. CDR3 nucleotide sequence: TGTGCCAGCAGCGTCAACCGGGACAGGGTTCAAGCTTTCTTT.

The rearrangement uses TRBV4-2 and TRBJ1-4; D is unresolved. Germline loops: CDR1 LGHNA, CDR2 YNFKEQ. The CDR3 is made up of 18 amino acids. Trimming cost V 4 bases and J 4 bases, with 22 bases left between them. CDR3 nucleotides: TGTGCCAGCAGCCGTCTGCAGTCCGGGAGAACCGTTAATGAAAAACTGTTTTTT. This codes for CASSRLQSGRTVNEKLFF.

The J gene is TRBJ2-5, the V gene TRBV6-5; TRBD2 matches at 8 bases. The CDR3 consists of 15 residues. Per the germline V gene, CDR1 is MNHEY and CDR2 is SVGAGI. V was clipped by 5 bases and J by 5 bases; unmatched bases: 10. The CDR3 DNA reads TGTGCCAGCAGTCCAGCGGGAGTGGTTTTTGAGACCCAGTACTTC. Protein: CASSPAGVVFETQYF.

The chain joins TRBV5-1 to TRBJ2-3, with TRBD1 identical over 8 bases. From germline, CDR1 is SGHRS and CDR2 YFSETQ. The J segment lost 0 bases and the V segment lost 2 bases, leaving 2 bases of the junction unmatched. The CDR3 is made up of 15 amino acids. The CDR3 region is CASSFGQGSTDTQYF. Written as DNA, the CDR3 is TGCGCCAGCAGCTTTGGACAGGGAAGCACAGATACGCAGTATTTT. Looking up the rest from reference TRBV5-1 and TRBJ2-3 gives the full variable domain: KAGVTQTPRYLIKTRGQQVTLSCSPISGHRSVSWYQQTPGQGLQFLFEYFSETQRNKGNFPGRFSGRQFSNSRSEMNVSTLELGDSALYLCASSFGQGSTDTQYFGPGTRLTVL.

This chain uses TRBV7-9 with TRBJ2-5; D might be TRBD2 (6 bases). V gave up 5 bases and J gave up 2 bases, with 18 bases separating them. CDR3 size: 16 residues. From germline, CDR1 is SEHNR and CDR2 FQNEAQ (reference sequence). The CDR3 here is CASSIPGGSGQETQYF. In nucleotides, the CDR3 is TGTGCCAGCAGCATACCCGGTGGTAGCGGACAAGAGACCCAGTACTTC.

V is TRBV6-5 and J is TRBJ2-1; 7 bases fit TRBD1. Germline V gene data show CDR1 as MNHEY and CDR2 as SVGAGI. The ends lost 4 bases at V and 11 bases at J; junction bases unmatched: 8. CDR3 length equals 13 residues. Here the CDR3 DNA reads TGTGCCAGCAGTTTTGGTAGGGGGCCTAAGCAGTTCTTC. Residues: CASSFGRGPKQFF.

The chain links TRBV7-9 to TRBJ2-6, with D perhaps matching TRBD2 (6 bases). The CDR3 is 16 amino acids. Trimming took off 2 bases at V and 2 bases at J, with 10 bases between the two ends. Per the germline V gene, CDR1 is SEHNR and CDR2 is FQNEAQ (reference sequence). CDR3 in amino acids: CASSLSGGTGANVLTF. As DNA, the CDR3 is TGTGCCAGCAGCTTAAGTGGCGGGACTGGGGCCAACGTCCTGACTTTC.

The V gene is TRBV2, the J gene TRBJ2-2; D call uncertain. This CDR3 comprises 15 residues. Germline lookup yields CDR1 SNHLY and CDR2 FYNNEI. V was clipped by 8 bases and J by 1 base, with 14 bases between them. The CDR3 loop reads CASHGPKGNTGELFF. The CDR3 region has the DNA TGTGCCAGCCATGGGCCCAAAGGGAACACCGGGGAGCTGTTTTTT.

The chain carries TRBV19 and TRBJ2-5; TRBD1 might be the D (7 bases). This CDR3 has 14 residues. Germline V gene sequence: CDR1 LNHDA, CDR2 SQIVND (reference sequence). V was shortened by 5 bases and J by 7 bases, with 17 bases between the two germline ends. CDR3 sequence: CASSPRRGAGTQYF. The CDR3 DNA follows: TGTGCCAGTAGTCCCCGCAGGGGGGCGGGGACCCAGTACTTC.

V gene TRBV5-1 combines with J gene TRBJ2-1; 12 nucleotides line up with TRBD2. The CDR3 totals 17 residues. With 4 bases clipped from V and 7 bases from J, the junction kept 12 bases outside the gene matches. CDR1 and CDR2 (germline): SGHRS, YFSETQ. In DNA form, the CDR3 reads TGCGCCAGCAGCCCAGCGCTAGCGGGAGGGTGGAGGAATGAGCAGTTCTTC. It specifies CASSPALAGGWRNEQFF.

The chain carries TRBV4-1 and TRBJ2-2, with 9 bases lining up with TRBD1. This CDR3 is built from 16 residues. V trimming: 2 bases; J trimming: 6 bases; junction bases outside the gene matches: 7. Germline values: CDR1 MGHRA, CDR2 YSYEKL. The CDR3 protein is CASSQPGQGRSGELFF. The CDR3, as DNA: TGCGCCAGCAGCCAACCGGGACAGGGAAGGTCCGGGGAGCTGTTTTTT.

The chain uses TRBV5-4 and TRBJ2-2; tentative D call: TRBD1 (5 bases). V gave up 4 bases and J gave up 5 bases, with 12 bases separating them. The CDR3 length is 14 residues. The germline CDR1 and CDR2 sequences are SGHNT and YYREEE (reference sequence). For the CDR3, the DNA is TGTGCCAGCAGCCGCCCCCAGGGAACCGGGGAGCTGTTTTTT. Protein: CASSRPQGTGELFF.

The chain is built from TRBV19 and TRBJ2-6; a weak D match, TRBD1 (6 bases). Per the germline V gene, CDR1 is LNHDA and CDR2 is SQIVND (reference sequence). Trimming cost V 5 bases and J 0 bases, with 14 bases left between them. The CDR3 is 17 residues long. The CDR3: CASSSQSGDSGANVLTF. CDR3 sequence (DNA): TGTGCCAGTAGTTCACAATCAGGGGACTCTGGGGCCAACGTCCTGACTTTC.

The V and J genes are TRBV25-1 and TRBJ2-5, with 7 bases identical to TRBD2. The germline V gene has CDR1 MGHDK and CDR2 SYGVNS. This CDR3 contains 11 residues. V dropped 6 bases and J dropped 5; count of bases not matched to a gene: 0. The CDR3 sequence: CASSGGETQYF. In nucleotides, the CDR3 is TGTGCCAGCAGCGGGGGGGAGACCCAGTACTTC.

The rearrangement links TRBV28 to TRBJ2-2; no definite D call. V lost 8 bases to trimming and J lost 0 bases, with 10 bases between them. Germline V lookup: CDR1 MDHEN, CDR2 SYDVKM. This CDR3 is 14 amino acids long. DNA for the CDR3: TGTGCCAGCCATGGCTCTGCGAACACCGGGGAGCTGTTTTTT. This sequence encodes CASHGSANTGELFF.

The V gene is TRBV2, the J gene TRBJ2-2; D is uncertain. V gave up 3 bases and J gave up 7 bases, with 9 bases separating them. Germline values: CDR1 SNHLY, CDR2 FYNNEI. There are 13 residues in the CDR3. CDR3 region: CASSDLVGGELFF. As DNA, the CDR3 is TGTGCCAGCAGTGATCTAGTCGGCGGGGAGCTGTTTTTT. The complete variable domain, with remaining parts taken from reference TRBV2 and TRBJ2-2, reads EPEVTQTPSHQVTQMGQEVILRCVPISNHLYFYWYRQILGQKVEFLVSFYNNEISEKSEIFDDQFSVERPDGSNFTLKIRSTKLEDSAMYFCASSDLVGGELFFGEGSRLTVL.

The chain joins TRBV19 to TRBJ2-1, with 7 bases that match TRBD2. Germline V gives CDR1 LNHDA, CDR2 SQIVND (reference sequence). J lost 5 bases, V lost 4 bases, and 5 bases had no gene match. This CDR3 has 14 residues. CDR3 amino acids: CASSTTSENNEQFF. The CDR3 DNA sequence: TGTGCCAGTAGTACCACTAGCGAGAACAATGAGCAGTTCTTC.

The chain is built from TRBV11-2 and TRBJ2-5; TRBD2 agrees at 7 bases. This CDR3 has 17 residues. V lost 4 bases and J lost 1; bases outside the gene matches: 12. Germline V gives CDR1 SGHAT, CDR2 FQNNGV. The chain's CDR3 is CASSSGRGRATQETQYF. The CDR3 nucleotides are TGTGCCAGCAGCTCCGGCCGGGGGAGGGCGACCCAAGAGACCCAGTACTTC.